Listed below are T cell receptor beta chains from one sample, sequenced in a study of blood T cell repertoires in COVID-19. Repertoires were generated with immunoSEQ multiplex PCR, while TCRdb's copy carries only in-frame clones and drops some. The table has about 200,000 clones, approximately 85% seen once. The source material was PBMCs or T cells enriched from blood (not recorded which). These receptors were collected from a middle-aged man with acute COVID-19. Both conserved end residues are part of each CDR3. D genes are given only for firm matches. The listing skips clone size in some rows; elsewhere it reads once, few, many or a size class.

d_gene | j_gene | v_gene | abundance | CDR3nt | CDR3aa
. | TRBJ2-1 | TRBV29-1 | . | TGCAGCGTTGAATTTAGTACAGATGAGCAGTTCTTC | CSVEFSTDEQFF
TRBD1 | TRBJ2-7 | TRBV5-4 | . | TGTGCCAGCAGCCAAGGGGGCAATGGCTACGAGCAGTACTTC | CASSQGGNGYEQYF
. | TRBJ2-2 | TRBV6-5 | . | TGTGCCAGCAGTTTACAGGGAACCGGGGAGCTGTTTTTT | CASSLQGTGELFF
TRBD2 | TRBJ2-2 | TRBV7-9 | . | TGTGCCAGCAGCCAGACTAGCGGGAGCCTCGCCGGGGAGCTGTTTTTT | CASSQTSGSLAGELFF
. | TRBJ2-3 | TRBV10-1 | . | TGCGCCAGCAGTGAGAACCCCCCGGGTCGCCCAGATACGCAGTATTTT | CASSENPPGRPDTQYF
. | TRBJ2-5 | TRBV13 | . | TGTGCCAGCAGCCTCCGTGGAGGGACAGACCAAGAGACCCAGTACTTC | CASSLRGGTDQETQYF
. | TRBJ2-7 | TRBV10-1 | once | TGCGCCAGCAGTGAGTCTACCTACGAGCAGTACTTC | CASSESTYEQYF
TRBD1 | TRBJ1-4 | TRBV28 | . | TGTGCCAGCAGTCCCCCGCTAGGGGGCAAAGCAACTAATGAAAAACTGTTTTTT | CASSPPLGGKATNEKLFF
. | TRBJ1-4 | TRBV5-5 | . | TGTGCCAGCAGCTGGAACGACGGAGATGAAAAACTGTTTTTT | CASSWNDGDEKLFF
TRBD1 | TRBJ1-3 | TRBV28 | . | TGTGCCAGCAGCCCAGGGGGCGCCGGAAGGGGAAACACCATATATTTT | CASSPGGAGRGNTIYF
. | TRBJ1-2 | TRBV3-1/TRBV3-2 | . | TGTGCCAGCAGCCAATCTCCTCCCGTAGGCTACACCTTC | CASSQSPPVGYTF
. | TRBJ2-7 | TRBV6-4 | . | TGTGCCAGCACGAGGTGTAGGGGGGGCAGCTACGAGCAGTACTTC | CASTRCRGGSYEQYF
. | TRBJ2-7 | TRBV27 | . | TGTGCCAGCAGTTTATCTGCGGGCTACGAGCAGTACTTC | CASSLSAGYEQYF